These 22 T cell receptor beta chains came from one sample sequenced in a study of cytomegalovirus exposure and HLA in healthy donors. 13 Jbeta primers and 60 Vbeta primers were used for the PCR. Clones were read by immunoSEQ multiplex PCR, and TCRdb kept only the in-frame ones, dropping some. The sample includes under 300,000 clones, over 90% of them seen just once. Sequencing was performed on PBMCs. These receptors all come from a girl aged 2 to 9 in good health and CMV-seronegative.

In this sample, this clone turned up once. V gene TRBV29-1 combines with J gene TRBJ2-7, with no clear D. Trimming removed 5 bases from V and 3 bases from J, with 5 bases in between. Per germline, CDR1 SQVTM and CDR2 ANQGSEA. The CDR3 contains 10 residues. CDR3 sequence reads: CSVRDYEQYF. Here the CDR3 DNA reads TGCAGCGTTCGCGACTACGAGCAGTACTTC.

The chain has TRBV7-9 and TRBJ2-5, with D possibly being TRBD1 (6 bases). CDR1 is SEHNR and CDR2 is FQNEAQ in the germline V gene (reference sequence). The CDR3 contains 14 residues. V was pared by 5 bases and J by 3 bases, with 13 bases between. CDR3 in amino acids: CASSKAGVKETQYF. CDR3 sequence (DNA): TGTGCCAGCAGCAAAGCAGGGGTCAAAGAGACCCAGTACTTC.

The chain joins TRBV5-1 to TRBJ2-3; D unresolved. Trimming pared 2 bases from V and 0 bases from J, leaving 10 bases between. This CDR3 comprises 15 residues. The germline V gene has CDR1 SGHRS and CDR2 YFSETQ. The CDR3 region has the DNA TGCGCCAGCAGCTTCGACACCTCTAGCACAGATACGCAGTATTTT. As protein: CASSFDTSSTDTQYF.

The chain combines TRBV2 with TRBJ2-1; D may be TRBD1 (8 bases). CDR1 is SNHLY, CDR2 FYNNEI, per germline. CDR3 length equals 16 residues. Trimming removed 3 bases at V and 1 base at J, with 13 bases between. Here the CDR3 reads CASSDPQGGSYNEQFF. The CDR3 DNA sequence: TGTGCCAGCAGTGACCCACAGGGGGGGTCCTACAATGAGCAGTTCTTC.

On this clone: The junction departs from the called germline gene at one end, perhaps through a read error. V usage is TRBV5-1 and J usage is TRBJ2-7; 9 positions match TRBD1. This CDR3 region has 14 residues. Per the germline V gene, CDR1 is SGHRS and CDR2 is YFSETQ. The CDR3 spells CAGSSGTGSYEQYF. For the CDR3, the DNA is TGCGCCGGCAGCTCCGGGACAGGGTCCTACGAGCAGTACTTC.

The rearrangement links TRBV2 to TRBJ2-1; a possible D gene is TRBD1 (6 bases). V was pared by 1 base and J by 3 bases, with 10 bases between. The V gene's germline CDR1 is SNHLY and CDR2 FYNNEI. This CDR3 comprises 15 residues. The CDR3 bases are TGTGCCAGCAGTGAAGTTAACAGGGACTACAATGAGCAGTTCTTC. Translating it yields CASSEVNRDYNEQFF.

The V gene is TRBV11-3, the J gene TRBJ2-5, with D perhaps matching TRBD2 (6 bases). Trimming left V 1 base short and J 1 base short, with 10 bases between. Germline assignment: CDR1 SGHNT and CDR2 YENEEA. This CDR3 comprises 15 residues. The CDR3 region has the DNA TGTGCCAGCAGCTTAGCGGGAGCGGCCCAAGAGACCCAGTACTTC. Its protein is CASSLAGAAQETQYF.

The chain's CDR3 is CASSLGVYEQFF. The CDR3 region has the DNA TGTGCCAGCAGCTTAGGCGTTTATGAGCAGTTCTTC. The V gene is TRBV7-2, the J gene TRBJ2-1; D gene unclear. The V end was cut by 1 base, the J end by 8 bases, with 6 bases between. The CDR3 totals 12 residues. Germline CDR1 is SGHTA and CDR2 is FQGNSA.

The V call is TRBV10-2, the J call TRBJ2-1; 14 bases align to TRBD2. The CDR3 has 16 residues. The germline gives CDR1 WSHSY, CDR2 SAAADI. Germline trimming cut 7 bases from V and 1 base from J; bases unmatched to any gene: 3. The CDR3 coding sequence is TGCGCCAGCATGGGACTAGCGGGAGTTTCCTACAATGAGCAGTTCTTC. It translates to CASMGLAGVSYNEQFF.

V usage is TRBV30 and J usage is TRBJ2-3; D unresolved. The V end was cut by 5 bases, the J end by 1 base, with 10 bases between. CDR3 length: 13 residues. The germline V gene encodes CDR1 GTSNPN and CDR2 SVGIG (reference sequence). The chain's CDR3 is CAWSYRGTDTQYF. For the CDR3, the DNA is TGTGCCTGGTCTTATCGGGGCACAGATACGCAGTATTTT.

This rearrangement joins TRBV4-1 to TRBJ2-5; 10 bases align to TRBD2. The CDR3 contains 16 residues. V was pared by 4 bases and J by 5 bases, with 10 bases of the junction left unmatched. Germline V gives CDR1 MGHRA, CDR2 YSYEKL. CDR3 nucleotide sequence: TGCGCCAGCAGCCCCTCCTCGGGTAGCGGGGGGGAGACCCAGTACTTC. Translating gives CASSPSSGSGGETQYF.

The genes are TRBV30 and TRBJ1-2; perhaps TRBD1 as D (5 bases). CDR1 and CDR2 (germline): GTSNPN, SVGIG (reference sequence). This CDR3 region has 12 residues. V was pared by 0 bases and J by 8 bases, with 10 bases between. The chain's CDR3 is CAWSVLGGGYTF. CDR3 nucleotide sequence: TGTGCCTGGAGTGTACTCGGGGGGGGCTACACCTTC.

The genes are TRBV19 and TRBJ2-7, with 10 bases aligning to TRBD1. The J segment lost 7 bases and the V segment lost 6 bases, leaving 9 bases of the junction unmatched. There are 14 residues in the CDR3. Germline V gives CDR1 LNHDA, CDR2 SQIVND (reference sequence). CDR3 nucleotides: TGTGCCAGTAGCACAAACGACAGGGGGCAGGAGCAGTACTTC. Encoded protein: CASSTNDRGQEQYF. Using reference TRBV19 and TRBJ2-7 for the parts outside the CDR3, the full variable domain is DGGITQSPKYLFRKEGQNVTLSCEQNLNHDAMYWYRQDPGQGLRLIYYSQIVNDFQKGDIAEGYSVSREKKESFPLTVTSAQKNPTAFYLCASSTNDRGQEQYFGPGTRLTVT.

The chain joins TRBV23-1 to TRBJ1-2; 9 nucleotides match TRBD1. TRBV23-1 is filed as an ORF, its function uncertain. The CDR3 is 13 residues long. The trim removed 4 bases at V and 8 bases at J, leaving 5 bases unmatched. CDR3 loop: CASSLDRGDGYTF. The CDR3 region has the DNA TGCGCCAGCAGTCTGGACAGGGGTGACGGCTACACCTTC.

The chain recombines TRBV19 with TRBJ2-3, with TRBD2 identical over 8 bases. The CDR3 runs 19 residues. The germline V gene has CDR1 LNHDA and CDR2 SQIVND (reference sequence). The ends lost 7 bases at V and 4 bases at J; junction bases unmatched: 22. The CDR3 DNA is TGTGCCAGTACCGTATCCCTATATGGGGAGCGGGAGATGTCAGATACGCAGTATTTT. Its protein product is CASTVSLYGEREMSDTQYF.

The J gene is TRBJ1-2, the V gene TRBV7-9, with 8 positions matching TRBD1. From germline, CDR1 is SEHNR and CDR2 FQNEAQ (reference sequence). The junction had 5 bases not matched to a gene; V was cut back by 3 bases and J by 5 bases. This CDR3 contains 14 residues. The CDR3 DNA sequence: TGTGCCAGCAGCTTCCGGGACAGGCTTTATGGCTACACCTTC. Amino acid sequence: CASSFRDRLYGYTF.

A note on this clone: Mismatch with germline at one junction end may stem from a read error. The CDR3 DNA reads as TGTGCCAGCAGCCTAGCCCCCCCGGTAGCGGGAGACCACAATGAGCAGTTCTTC. Its translation: CASSLAPPVAGDHNEQFF. V usage is TRBV7-8 and J usage is TRBJ2-1; 9 nucleotides match TRBD2. CDR1 and CDR2 (germline): SGHVS, FQNEAQ. This CDR3 is built from 18 residues.

J is TRBJ2-1 and V is TRBV5-4; 10 nucleotides match TRBD1. The ends lost 4 bases at V and 6 bases at J; junction bases unmatched: 7. CDR3 length equals 15 residues. The germline CDR1 and CDR2 sequences are SGHNT and YYREEE (reference sequence). In DNA, the CDR3 is TGTGCCAGCAGCACGGGACAGGGGATCGCCAATGAGCAGTTCTTC. This encodes CASSTGQGIANEQFF.

The chain uses TRBV5-1 and TRBJ1-2; 9 bases match TRBD1. Germline CDR1 is SGHRS and CDR2 is YFSETQ. The V gene end was trimmed by 0 bases and the J gene end by 1 base; junction bases not matched to a gene: 7. The CDR3 extends over 17 amino acids. The CDR3 DNA reads as TGCGCCAGCAGCTTGGGGACCGGGACAGGGTTTAACTATGGCTACACCTTC. Protein: CASSLGTGTGFNYGYTF.

The chain carries TRBV6-1 and TRBJ1-4; D call uncertain. Germline CDR1 MNHNS, CDR2 SASEGT. The CDR3 is 15 amino acids. V gave up 1 base and J gave up 3 bases, with 9 bases separating them. CDR3 in DNA: TGTGCCAGCAGTGAAGGCGGCGGTTCTAATGAAAAACTGTTTTTT. Translating it yields CASSEGGGSNEKLFF.

This sequence joins TRBV6-4 and TRBJ2-3; D is possibly TRBD2 (6 bases). The germline V gene encodes CDR1 MRHNA and CDR2 SNTAGT. V lost 3 bases and J lost 0, with 10 bases in between. CDR3 length: 15 residues. CDR3 coding DNA: TGTGCCAGCAGTGAACTAGCCGGGAGCACAGATACGCAGTATTTT. Translating gives CASSELAGSTDTQYF.

The genes are TRBV19 and TRBJ2-5; 10 positions agree with TRBD2. Losses at the gene ends were 4 bases for V and 4 bases for J; bases not matched to a gene: 6. The CDR3 has 15 amino acids. Looked up from germline, CDR1 is LNHDA and CDR2 is SQIVND (reference sequence). The CDR3 here is CASSNGLAGVETQYF. For the CDR3, the DNA is TGTGCCAGTAGTAATGGGCTAGCGGGAGTAGAGACCCAGTACTTC.